This TCR beta chain comes out of a study of blood T cell repertoires in COVID-19. Study context: Samples of COVID-19 (acute and convalescent) were obtained from the United States, Italy and Spain. Sources were T cells, B-cell-depleted T cells, or PBMCs; the material itself was cDNA or gDNA.

From germline, CDR1 is SNHLY and CDR2 FYNNEI. Deletions cut 7 bases from V and 4 bases from J, with 18 bases between. This CDR3 comprises 15 residues. In the authors' methods: Amplification with reference gene primers provided the estimates of nucleated cell counts. Data came from immunoSEQ multiplex PCR; TCRdb stores just in-frame clones and leaves some out. That table is the source of V, J and clone size, and D and trimming were worked out from the DNA. The sample contains more than 85,000 clones, 70% to 85% of which appear only once. The sample taken for sequencing was peripheral blood. The rearrangement joins TRBV2 to TRBJ2-3; no clear D gene. The clonotype was recovered from a woman aged 60-75 years with acute or convalescent COVID-19. DNA of the CDR3: TGTGCCAGCAAAGGAGAGGCGGTGGGTTCAGATACGCAGTATTTT. This sequence encodes CASKGEAVGSDTQYF.